A selection of T cell receptor beta chains follows, all from one sample in a study of shared clonotypes between healthy human individuals. The repertoire was sequenced with immunoSEQ multiplex PCR; TCRdb's copy has only in-frame clones and lacks some. Counted here are about 820,000 clones, nearly 95% occurring once; the ten biggest clones make up under 30%. The sample taken for sequencing was naive CD8+ T cells sorted from blood. These receptors were obtained from a man between 25 and 39 years old in good health. Both conserved end residues are trimmed from each CDR3. The listing skips clone size in some rows; elsewhere it reads once, few, many or a size class.

v_gene	abundance	len	j_gene	CDR3aa
TRBV28	NA	10	TRBJ2-7	ASTRGLDEQY
TRBV11-2	NA	15	TRBJ2-7	ASSFSIVSEHHYEQY
TRBV10-1	NA	14	TRBJ2-7	ASRTLGLAFDYEQY
TRBV7-8	NA	15	TRBJ2-1	ASSLDSGTTPYNEQF
TRBV29-1	NA	13	TRBJ2-2	SAVLTGVGTGELF
TRBV18	NA	11	TRBJ2-7	ASSPPGQNEQY
TRBV11-2	NA	12	TRBJ2-1	ASRGAGGLNEQF
TRBV28	NA	14	TRBJ1-1	ASRRGLTYSNTEAF
TRBV11-2	NA	12	TRBJ1-4	ASNGPKTNEKLF
TRBV5-1	once	17	TRBJ2-2	ASSSRVLGTTHHTGELF
TRBV6-1	NA	13	TRBJ2-7	ASSESAEGQTVRY
TRBV15	once	12	TRBJ2-1	ATSPSRSYNEQF
TRBV5-4	few	11	TRBJ2-7	ASARGTTYEQY
TRBV7-9	NA	14	TRBJ2-3	ASSITSGPSTDTQY
TRBV15	NA	15	TRBJ1-4	ATSREGWGATNEKLF
TRBV29-1	NA	10	TRBJ2-1	SVEGGGTPQF
TRBV7-9	NA	11	TRBJ2-1	ASSLSGPNEQF
TRBV27	NA	15	TRBJ2-3	ASGRLAGGRSTDTQY
TRBV6-5	once	11	TRBJ1-4	ASSYSAYEKLF
TRBV10-3	NA	12	TRBJ2-5	AIKGQGTQETQY
TRBV11-3	once	13	TRBJ2-1	ASSPGTGLLDEQF
TRBV15	NA	13	TRBJ1-2	ATSRVEVLNYGYT
TRBV4-1	NA	13	TRBJ2-5	ASSQEIWAADPQY
TRBV5-6	NA	12	TRBJ1-5	ASSLGSMGQPQH
TRBV28	NA	12	TRBJ1-1	ASSLKFSNTEAF
TRBV12-5	NA	13	TRBJ2-1	ASVLYAGGYNEQF
TRBV19	NA	13	TRBJ2-1	ASSSTSGRSNEQF
TRBV27	NA	10	TRBJ2-3	ASTGPGLRQY
TRBV6-6	NA	10	TRBJ1-1	ASSPMGSEAF
TRBV7-9	NA	14	TRBJ2-7	ASSLEGQGAIYEQY
TRBV6-5	NA	12	TRBJ2-2	ASSYSQGAGELF
TRBV4-1	once	14	TRBJ2-1	ASSQELTVTYNEQF
TRBV27	NA	12	TRBJ1-5	ASSLSSGSQPQH
TRBV7-6	NA	12	TRBJ2-7	ASSLRQGGDEQY
TRBV6-1	once	14	TRBJ2-7	ASSEWGTGRTYEQY
TRBV27	NA	11	TRBJ1-2	ASSRDRDYGYT
TRBV15	NA	14	TRBJ2-7	ATSSPRLADSYEQY
TRBV7-9	NA	12	TRBJ2-1	ASSLATGRNEQF
TRBV7-9	NA	13	TRBJ2-5	ASSFPTGRGETQY
TRBV5-6	NA	13	TRBJ2-7	ASSLIVQGAYEQY
TRBV2	NA	11	TRBJ2-7	ASTGDTSYEQY
TRBV2	NA	13	TRBJ1-2	ASSERPGGYYGYT
TRBV5-6	NA	11	TRBJ1-5	ASRPNSNQPQH
TRBV9	NA	14	TRBJ2-3	ASSVEAGGLTDTQY
TRBV2	NA	9	TRBJ2-1	ASDRGNEQF
TRBV7-9	NA	12	TRBJ2-1	ASSGLGGGNEQF
TRBV2	NA	10	TRBJ2-7	ASSDLRYEQY
TRBV25-1	NA	8	TRBJ2-7	ATGKSEQY
TRBV10-3	NA	14	TRBJ2-7	AISGDRDSKAYEQY
TRBV6-6	NA	13	TRBJ1-4	ASSIPDRGNEKLF
TRBV4-1	NA	15	TRBJ2-1	ASSQVQTSGSTNEQF
TRBV7-9	NA	10	TRBJ1-1	ASSYTGSEAF
TRBV7-2	NA	17	TRBJ2-3	ASSLAQGGLAGSTDTQY
TRBV7-9	NA	17	TRBJ2-7	ASSSTSSDDVPYSYEQY
TRBV13	NA	12	TRBJ2-1	ASSPLERANEQF
TRBV29-1	NA	13	TRBJ2-3	SVSRQADGTDTQY
TRBV27	NA	13	TRBJ2-3	ASSLSSGGADTQY
TRBV5-4	NA	17	TRBJ2-5	ASSLELAGTQPLQETQY
TRBV27	NA	11	TRBJ2-7	ASSLNRVYEQY